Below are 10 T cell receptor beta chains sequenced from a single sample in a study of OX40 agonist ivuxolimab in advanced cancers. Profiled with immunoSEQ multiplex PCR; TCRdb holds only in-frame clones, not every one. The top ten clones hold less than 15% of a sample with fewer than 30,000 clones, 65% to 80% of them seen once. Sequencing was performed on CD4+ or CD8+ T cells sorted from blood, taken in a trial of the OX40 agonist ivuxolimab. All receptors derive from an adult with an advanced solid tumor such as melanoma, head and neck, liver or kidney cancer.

The CDR3 is CASSLQGESSDTQYF. As DNA, the CDR3 is TGTGCCAGCAGCTTACAGGGGGAATCGTCAGATACGCAGTATTTT. The chain links TRBV7-8 to TRBJ2-3, with TRBD1 matching 7 bases. The V gene end was trimmed by 2 bases and the J gene end by 4 bases; junction bases not matched to a gene: 6. Germline V CDR1 and CDR2: SGHVS, FQNEAQ. CDR3 length: 15 residues. Filled out from reference TRBV7-8 and TRBJ2-3, the complete variable domain reads GAGVSQSPRYKVAKRGQDVALRCDPISGHVSLFWYQQALGQGPEFLTYFQNEAQLDKSGLPSDRFFAERPEGSVSTLKIQRTQQEDSAVYLCASSLQGESSDTQYFGPGTRLTVL.

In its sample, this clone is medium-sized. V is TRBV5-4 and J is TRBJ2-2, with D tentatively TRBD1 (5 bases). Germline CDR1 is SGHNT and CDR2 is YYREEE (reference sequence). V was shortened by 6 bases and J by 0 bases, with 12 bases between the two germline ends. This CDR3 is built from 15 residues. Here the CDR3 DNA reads TGTGCCAGCACCCCGGCAGGGTCGAACACCGGGGAGCTGTTTTTT. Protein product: CASTPAGSNTGELFF.

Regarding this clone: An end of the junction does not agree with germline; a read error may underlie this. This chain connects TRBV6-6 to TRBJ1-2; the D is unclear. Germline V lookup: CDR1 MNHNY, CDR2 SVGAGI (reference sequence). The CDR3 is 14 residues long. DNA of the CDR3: TGTACCAGCAGTTACTCTAACGGATACTATGGCTACACCTTC. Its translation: CTSSYSNGYYGYTF.

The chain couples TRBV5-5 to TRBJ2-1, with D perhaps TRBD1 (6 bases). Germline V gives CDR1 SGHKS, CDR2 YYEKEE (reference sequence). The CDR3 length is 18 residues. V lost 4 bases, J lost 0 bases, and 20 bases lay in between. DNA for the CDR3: TGTGCCAGCAGCCCCGCACATCCCACAGGGACCTCCTACAATGAGCAGTTCTTC. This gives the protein CASSPAHPTGTSYNEQFF. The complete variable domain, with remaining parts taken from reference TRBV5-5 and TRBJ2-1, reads DAGVTQSPTHLIKTRGQQVTLRCSPISGHKSVSWYQQVLGQGPQFIFQYYEKEERGRGNFPDRFSARQFPNYSSELNVNALLLGDSALYLCASSPAHPTGTSYNEQFFGPGTRLTVL.

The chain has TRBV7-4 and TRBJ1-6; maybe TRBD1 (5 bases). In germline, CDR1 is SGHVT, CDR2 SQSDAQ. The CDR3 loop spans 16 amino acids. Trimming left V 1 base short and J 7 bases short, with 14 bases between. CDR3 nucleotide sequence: TGTGCCAGCAGCTTAGATATACAGGTTCCAAATTCACCCCTCCACTTT. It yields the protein CASSLDIQVPNSPLHF. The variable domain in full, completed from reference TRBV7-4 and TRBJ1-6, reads GAGVSQSPRYKVAKRGRDVALRCDSISGHVTLYWYRQTLGQGSEVLTYSQSDAQRDKSGRPSGRFSAERPERSVSTLKIQRTEQGDSAVYLCASSLDIQVPNSPLHFGNGTRLTVT.

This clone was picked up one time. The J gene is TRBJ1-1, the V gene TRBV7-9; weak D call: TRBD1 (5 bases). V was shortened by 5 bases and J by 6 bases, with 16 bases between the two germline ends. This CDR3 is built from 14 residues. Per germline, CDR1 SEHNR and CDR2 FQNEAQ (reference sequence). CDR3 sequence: CASSIPGKGSEAFF. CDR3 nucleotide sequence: TGTGCCAGCAGCATACCAGGGAAGGGGTCTGAAGCTTTCTTT.

The CDR3 coding sequence is TGTGCCATCAGCAAGGGCGGGGTTCGTAATCAGCCCCAGCATTTT. This sequence encodes CAISKGGVRNQPQHF. The chain links TRBV10-3 to TRBJ1-5, with D hard to call. This CDR3 is built from 15 residues. Between the trimmed V and J ends, which lost 6 bases and 4 bases, there was a span of 16 bases. Germline V gene data show CDR1 as ENHRY and CDR2 as SYGVKD.

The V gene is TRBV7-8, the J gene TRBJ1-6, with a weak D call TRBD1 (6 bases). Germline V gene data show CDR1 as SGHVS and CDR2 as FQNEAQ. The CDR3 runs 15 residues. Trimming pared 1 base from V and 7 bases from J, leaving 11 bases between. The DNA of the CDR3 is TGTGCCAGCAGCTTAGAAGCAGGGGCCAATTCACCCCTCCACTTT. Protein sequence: CASSLEAGANSPLHF.

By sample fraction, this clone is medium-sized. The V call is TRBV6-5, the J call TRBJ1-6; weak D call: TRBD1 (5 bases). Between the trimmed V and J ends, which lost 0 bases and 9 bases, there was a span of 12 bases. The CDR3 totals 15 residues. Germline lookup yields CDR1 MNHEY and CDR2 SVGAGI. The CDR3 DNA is TGTGCCAGCAGTTACTCGTTGCAGGGAGGTTCACCCCTCCACTTT. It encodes CASSYSLQGGSPLHF.

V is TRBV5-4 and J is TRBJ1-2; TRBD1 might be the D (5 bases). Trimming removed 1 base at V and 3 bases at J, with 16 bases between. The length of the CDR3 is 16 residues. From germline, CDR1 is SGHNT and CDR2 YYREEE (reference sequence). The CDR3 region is CASSLFGQGGDYGYTF. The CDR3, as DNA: TGTGCCAGCAGCTTGTTTGGGCAGGGAGGGGACTATGGCTACACCTTC.